The 23 T cell receptor beta chains listed next were all sequenced from one sample in a study of beta chain features in type 1 diabetes. Expressed TCRB transcripts were sequenced because the isolated RNA had all been reverse transcribed beforehand. TCRdb's copy holds only in-frame clones and misses some; the assay was immunoSEQ multiplex PCR. Altogether hundreds of thousands of clones are present, around 16% being singletons, with the ten largest covering approximately 0.087%. Input material: naive CD4+ T cells from blood. The source of these receptors is a man between 18 and 35 years old in good health.

This clone was observed a handful of times. V usage is TRBV27 and J usage is TRBJ1-1, with D uncertain. Deletions cut 2 bases from V and 0 bases from J, with 7 bases between. The CDR3 is 14 amino acids. Germline assignment: CDR1 MNHEY and CDR2 SMNVEV (reference sequence). Here the CDR3 DNA reads TGTGCCAGCAGTTTAGAAAACATGAACACTGAAGCTTTCTTT. Amino acid sequence: CASSLENMNTEAFF.

The chain has TRBV10-3 and TRBJ1-1, with a possible D match to TRBD1 (5 bases). The V end lost 5 bases, the J end lost 3 bases, and 13 bases lay between the germline ends. Germline values: CDR1 ENHRY, CDR2 SYGVKD. This CDR3 is built from 14 residues. CDR3 bases: TGTGCCATCAGTCCTCTGACGGGACACACTGAAGCTTTCTTT. It translates to CAISPLTGHTEAFF.

This clone was picked up a small number of times. The genes are TRBV6-5 and TRBJ2-7; 11 bases are a match to TRBD2. The V gene's germline CDR1 is MNHEY and CDR2 SVGAGI. The CDR3 is 15 amino acids. Losses at the gene ends were 9 bases for V and 0 bases for J; bases not matched to a gene: 7. The CDR3 region is CASTRLAGSSYEQYF. The CDR3 DNA reads as TGTGCCAGTACAAGACTAGCGGGGAGCTCCTACGAGCAGTACTTC.

This clone appeared a few times. V usage is TRBV28 and J usage is TRBJ2-1; 10 bases are shared with TRBD1. CDR1 is MDHEN and CDR2 is SYDVKM in the germline V gene. Unmatched junction bases numbered 9, after V lost 10 bases and J lost 6 bases. The CDR3 runs 14 residues. CDR3 sequence reads: CATLGTGDGNEQFF. In nucleotides, the CDR3 is TGTGCCACCCTTGGGACAGGGGATGGCAATGAGCAGTTCTTC.

This clone has a handful of counts. The chain couples TRBV6-8 to TRBJ2-1; 10 bases line up with TRBD2. CDR1 and CDR2 from the germline V gene are MNHGY and SAAAGT. The CDR3 is 14 residues long. After removal of 0 bases from V and 11 bases from J, the junction contained 4 bases not matched to a gene. CDR3 protein: CASSYSKREGKQFF. As DNA, the CDR3 is TGTGCCAGCAGTTACTCGAAGCGGGAGGGTAAGCAGTTCTTC.

The chain carries TRBV10-3 and TRBJ1-4; perhaps TRBD1 as D (5 bases). Trimming shortened V by 8 bases and J by 2 bases, and 12 bases separated the two germline ends. CDR1 is ENHRY and CDR2 is SYGVKD in the germline V gene. CDR3 length: 14 amino acids. The CDR3 spells CAILGEGTNEKLFF. CDR3 nucleotides: TGTGCCATCTTGGGTGAGGGGACTAATGAAAAACTGTTTTTT.

This clone showed up just a few times. The V call is TRBV11-1, the J call TRBJ2-5; D is possibly TRBD1 or TRBD2 (5 bases each). CDR1 is SGHAT, CDR2 FQDESV, per germline (reference sequence). Trimming removed 1 base from V and 5 bases from J, with 11 bases in between. There are 14 residues in the CDR3. CDR3 DNA sequence: TGTGCCAGCAGCTTAGGCTGGGACGGGGAGACCCAGTACTTC. Amino acids: CASSLGWDGETQYF.

The genes are TRBV30 and TRBJ1-6, with no clear D. CDR3 length: 12 residues. CDR1 is GTSNPN, CDR2 SVGIG, per germline (reference sequence). V was shortened by 5 bases and J by 10 bases, with 12 bases between the two germline ends. CDR3 DNA sequence: TGTGCCTGGGCGGTTCGGACCTCACCCCTCCACTTT. This gives the protein CAWAVRTSPLHF.

This clone occurred a few times. This sequence joins TRBV2 and TRBJ1-1, with a possible D match to TRBD1 (5 bases). The CDR3 length is 16 residues. The germline V and J ends were trimmed by 6 bases and 3 bases, with 20 bases remaining between them. Germline CDR1 and CDR2: SNHLY and FYNNEI. CDR3 sequence reads: CASRAGGVLSDTEAFF. The CDR3 region has the DNA TGTGCCAGCAGAGCCGGGGGGGTCTTATCGGACACTGAAGCTTTCTTT.

For the CDR3, the DNA is TGTGCCAGCAGCCTCACGGGAGGAGAGACCCAGTACTTC. Translated, it gives CASSLTGGETQYF. This chain joins TRBV4-2 and TRBJ2-5; 7 nucleotides agree with TRBD2. The CDR3 loop spans 13 amino acids. V was clipped by 4 bases and J by 4 bases; unmatched bases: 3. CDR1 LGHNA and CDR2 YNFKEQ come from the germline V gene.

This clone was seen many times. The genes are TRBV7-9 and TRBJ2-1, with D unclear. The germline CDR1 and CDR2 sequences are SEHNR and FQNEAQ (reference sequence). The CDR3 covers 11 residues. V was clipped by 5 bases and J by 5 bases, with 4 bases between them. This CDR3 is CASSLNNEQFF. The CDR3 DNA reads TGTGCCAGCAGCCTGAACAATGAGCAGTTCTTC.

The chain joins TRBV5-4 to TRBJ1-2; TRBD1 matches 8 bases. This CDR3 contains 14 residues. V dropped 4 bases and J dropped 5; count of bases not matched to a gene: 7. CDR1 SGHNT and CDR2 YYREEE come from the germline V gene (reference sequence). CDR3 DNA sequence: TGTGCCAGCAGCAAGGGACAGGTGGTGTATGGCTACACCTTC. Its translation: CASSKGQVVYGYTF.

This sequence joins TRBV28 and TRBJ2-2, with D tentatively TRBD1 (5 bases). Deletions cut 8 bases from V and 4 bases from J, with 14 bases between. The CDR3 runs 14 residues. Germline V lookup: CDR1 MDHEN, CDR2 SYDVKM. In nucleotides, the CDR3 is TGTGCCAGCCGTCGGCAGGGTGGCACCGGGGAGCTGTTTTTT. Encoded protein: CASRRQGGTGELFF. Full variable domain (outside the CDR3, taken from reference TRBV28 and TRBJ2-2): DVKVTQSSRYLVKRTGEKVFLECVQDMDHENMFWYRQDPGLGLRLIYFSYDVKMKEKGDIPEGYSVSREKKERFSLILESASTNQTSMYLCASRRQGGTGELFFGEGSRLTVL.

The chain couples TRBV6-5 to TRBJ1-3; D unresolved. Germline V gene sequence: CDR1 MNHEY, CDR2 SVGAGI. V lost 2 bases and J 0 bases, leaving 8 bases between the germline ends. The CDR3 covers 15 residues. For the CDR3, the DNA is TGTGCCAGCAGTTACCGTCAAAACTCTGGAAACACCATATATTTT. Its translation: CASSYRQNSGNTIYF.

This clone was seen a handful of times. The rearrangement links TRBV4-1 to TRBJ2-5; D unclear. This CDR3 spans 13 amino acids. Per the germline V gene, CDR1 is MGHRA and CDR2 is YSYEKL. V gave up 2 bases and J gave up 1 base, with 5 bases separating them. The CDR3 sequence: CASSQRTQETQYF. CDR3 DNA sequence: TGCGCCAGCAGCCAACGGACCCAAGAGACCCAGTACTTC.

This clone was counted between two and nine times. The rearrangement uses TRBV25-1 and TRBJ1-2; D gene ambiguous. This CDR3 is 15 amino acids long. Between the trimmed V and J ends, which lost 3 bases and 7 bases, there was a span of 18 bases. Germline V gene sequence: CDR1 MGHDK, CDR2 SYGVNS. The CDR3 region has the DNA TGTGCCAGCAGTGACGCGGGGTCAGCCCTCCCTGGCTACACCTTC. Its protein product is CASSDAGSALPGYTF.

The rearrangement joins TRBV5-4 to TRBJ2-7; 7 nucleotides match TRBD1. The CDR3 consists of 14 residues. V was pared by 4 bases and J by 5 bases, with 9 bases of the junction left unmatched. Germline assignment: CDR1 SGHNT and CDR2 YYREEE (reference sequence). The CDR3 sequence: CASSNDRDTHEQYF. The DNA of the CDR3 is TGTGCCAGCAGCAACGACAGGGATACACACGAGCAGTACTTC.

The J gene is TRBJ2-7, the V gene TRBV19, with D uncertain. Looked up from germline, CDR1 is LNHDA and CDR2 is SQIVND (reference sequence). V shed 4 bases and J shed 2 bases, with 6 bases lying between them. CDR3 length: 12 amino acids. CDR3 protein: CASSNGPYEQYF. The CDR3 DNA reads as TGTGCCAGTAGTAACGGACCCTACGAGCAGTACTTC.

This clone was picked up a small number of times. DNA for the CDR3: TGTGCCTGGAGTGTACTCCAGGGGGCGAACTCGGGCGAGCAGTACTTC. It codes for CAWSVLQGANSGEQYF. The rearrangement joins TRBV30 to TRBJ2-7; 8 nucleotides match TRBD1. Germline V gene sequence: CDR1 GTSNPN, CDR2 SVGIG (reference sequence). There are 16 residues in the CDR3. The trim removed 0 bases at V and 6 bases at J, leaving 13 bases unmatched.

The rearrangement links TRBV5-4 to TRBJ2-3, with D unclear. V was cut by 2 bases and J by 1 base, with 8 bases left in between. Germline lookup yields CDR1 SGHNT and CDR2 YYREEE (reference sequence). The CDR3 totals 14 residues. The chain's CDR3 is CASSFEGGTDTQYF. CDR3 coding DNA: TGTGCCAGCAGCTTTGAAGGCGGCACAGATACGCAGTATTTT.

The chain combines TRBV28 with TRBJ2-7; D not certain. Germline V gene data show CDR1 as MDHEN and CDR2 as SYDVKM. V lost 1 base and J 2 bases, leaving 12 bases between the germline ends. The CDR3 is 15 amino acids. The CDR3 spells CASSLLRTGPYEQYF. The DNA for the CDR3 is TGTGCCAGCAGTTTATTGCGGACCGGCCCCTACGAGCAGTACTTC.

In this sample, this clone turned up a few times. CDR3 in amino acids: CASSQGPTGAKNIQYF. The CDR3 bases are TGTGCCAGCAGCCAAGGCCCCACAGGGGCCAAAAACATTCAGTACTTC. The genes are TRBV4-2 and TRBJ2-4; weak D call: TRBD1 (6 bases). V gave up 1 base and J gave up 1 base, with 11 bases separating them. Germline V gives CDR1 LGHNA, CDR2 YNFKEQ. This CDR3 has 16 amino acids.

Only a few counts were recorded for this clone. The chain links TRBV6-4 to TRBJ2-2, with D possibly being TRBD1 (7 bases). The CDR3 is made up of 16 amino acids. Germline assignment: CDR1 MRHNA and CDR2 SNTAGT. V was shortened by 6 bases and J by 4 bases, with 18 bases between the two germline ends. CDR3 region: CASRPQGGSSTGELFF. The CDR3 coding sequence is TGTGCCAGCAGGCCCCAGGGGGGAAGTAGCACCGGGGAGCTGTTTTTT.